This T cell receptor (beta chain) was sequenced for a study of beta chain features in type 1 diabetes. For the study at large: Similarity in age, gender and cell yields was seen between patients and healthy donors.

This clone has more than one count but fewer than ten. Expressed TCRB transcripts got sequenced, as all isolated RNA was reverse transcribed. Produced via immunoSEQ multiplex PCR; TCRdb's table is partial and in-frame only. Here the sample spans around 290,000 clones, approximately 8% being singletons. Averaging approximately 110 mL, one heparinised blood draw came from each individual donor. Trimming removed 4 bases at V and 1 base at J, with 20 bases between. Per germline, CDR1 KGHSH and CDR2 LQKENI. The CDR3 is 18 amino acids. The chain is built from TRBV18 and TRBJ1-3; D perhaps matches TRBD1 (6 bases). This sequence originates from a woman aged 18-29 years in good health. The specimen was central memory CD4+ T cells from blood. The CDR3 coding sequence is TGTGCCAGCTCACTGTCACACTTGGAACAGGGATCTGGAAACACCATATATTTT. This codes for CASSLSHLEQGSGNTIYF.